Shown below are 29 T cell receptor beta chains from a single sample sequenced in a study of beta chain features in type 1 diabetes. Expressed TCRB transcripts were sequenced because the isolated RNA had all been reverse transcribed beforehand. Profiling relied on immunoSEQ multiplex PCR, and the TCRdb table lists in-frame clones only, not all of them. Among hundreds of thousands of clones listed, roughly a sixth were seen once. Sequenced material: naive CD4+ T cells from blood. The receptors come from a man between 18 and 29 years old in good health.

The J gene is TRBJ2-2, the V gene TRBV28; TRBD1 matches 9 bases. After removal of 4 bases from V and 3 bases from J, the junction contained 6 bases not matched to a gene. This CDR3 region has 16 residues. From germline, CDR1 is MDHEN and CDR2 SYDVKM. CDR3 sequence: CASSSPGQGYTGELFF. In nucleotides, the CDR3 is TGTGCCAGCAGTTCGCCGGGACAGGGTTACACCGGGGAGCTGTTTTTT.

This chain links TRBV19 with TRBJ2-1; no firm D call. Germline V gene lookup returns CDR1 LNHDA and CDR2 SQIVND (reference sequence). Trimming took 6 bases from V and 4 from J, leaving 16 bases between them. The CDR3 is 15 residues long. CDR3 coding DNA: TGTGCCAGTAGCCGCCCCATCCGAAATTACAATGAGCAGTTCTTC. This sequence encodes CASSRPIRNYNEQFF.

This clone has more than one count but fewer than ten. The same CDR3 can be traced to other DNA sequences in this sample. The chain employs TRBV28 and TRBJ2-3, with a tentative D call TRBD2 (7 bases). Trimming took off 3 bases at V and 1 base at J, with 11 bases between the two ends. The V gene's germline CDR1 is MDHEN and CDR2 SYDVKM. The CDR3 is 15 amino acids. The CDR3, as DNA: TGTGCCAGCAGTTTGGGGGGGGCGGGCACAGATACGCAGTATTTT. Encoded protein: CASSLGGAGTDTQYF.

This sequence joins TRBV4-2 and TRBJ2-7, with 15 bases aligning to TRBD2. Germline CDR1 LGHNA, CDR2 YNFKEQ. V lost 9 bases, J lost 6 bases, and 9 bases stayed unmatched. This CDR3 is built from 15 residues. As DNA, the CDR3 is TGTGCCAGTACCGCCGAGGGACTAGCGGGAGGCGAGCAGTACTTC. Residues: CASTAEGLAGGEQYF.

The table lists this clone with a few counts. V usage is TRBV9 and J usage is TRBJ2-1, with 8 bases aligning to TRBD2. Germline V gene sequence: CDR1 SGDLS, CDR2 YYNGEE. Trimming at V came to 0 bases and at J to 4 bases, leaving 3 bases not matched to a gene. CDR3 length: 15 amino acids. The CDR3 sequence is CASSVEAGGYNEQFF. The DNA of the CDR3 is TGTGCCAGCAGCGTAGAGGCGGGAGGTTACAATGAGCAGTTCTTC.

This sequence joins TRBV15 and TRBJ1-5; TRBD1 matches 9 bases. This CDR3 contains 21 residues. The trim removed 3 bases at V and 0 bases at J, leaving 18 bases unmatched. Per germline, CDR1 LNHNV and CDR2 YYDKDF (reference sequence). CDR3 residues: CATSSDPPGTGLKDSNQPQHF. As DNA, the CDR3 is TGTGCCACCAGCAGTGATCCGCCGGGGACAGGGTTAAAGGATAGCAATCAGCCCCAGCATTTT. The variable domain in full, with the rest retrieved from reference TRBV15 and TRBJ1-5, is DAMVIQNPRYQVTQFGKPVTLSCSQTLNHNVMYWYQQKSSQAPKLLFHYYDKDFNNEADTPDNFQSRRPNTSFCFLDIRSPGLGDTAMYLCATSSDPPGTGLKDSNQPQHFGDGTRLSIL.

The chain has TRBV28 and TRBJ2-7; perhaps TRBD1 as D (5 bases). The V and J ends lost 1 base and 2 bases respectively, with 12 bases between them. Germline lookup yields CDR1 MDHEN and CDR2 SYDVKM. The CDR3 is 15 amino acids. CDR3 sequence reads: CASSLSARGTYEQYF. CDR3 nucleotides: TGTGCCAGCAGTTTATCAGCAAGGGGAACCTACGAGCAGTACTTC. The whole variable domain, remainder taken from reference TRBV28 and TRBJ2-7, is DVKVTQSSRYLVKRTGEKVFLECVQDMDHENMFWYRQDPGLGLRLIYFSYDVKMKEKGDIPEGYSVSREKKERFSLILESASTNQTSMYLCASSLSARGTYEQYFGPGTRLTVT.

This chain uses TRBV9 with TRBJ2-2; D is unclear. CDR1 and CDR2 (germline): SGDLS, YYNGEE. Trimming pared 0 bases from V and 4 bases from J, leaving 10 bases between. The CDR3 runs 15 residues. CDR3 amino acids: CASSVERGLTGELFF. The CDR3 nucleotides read TGTGCCAGCAGCGTAGAACGTGGGCTCACCGGGGAGCTGTTTTTT.

This clone has only a few counts. Other DNA sequences in this specimen translate into the identical CDR3. V is TRBV7-3 and J is TRBJ1-2, with 7 bases that match TRBD1. With 5 bases clipped from V and 2 bases from J, the junction kept 2 bases outside the gene matches. The CDR3 sequence is 13 residues long. Germline CDR1 reads SGHTA; CDR2 reads FQGTGA. The CDR3: CASSPDRNYGYTF. CDR3 bases: TGTGCCAGCAGCCCGGACAGGAACTATGGCTACACCTTC. Full variable domain (remainder filled in from reference TRBV7-3 and TRBJ1-2): GAGVSQTPSNKVTEKGKYVELRCDPISGHTALYWYRQSLGQGPEFLIYFQGTGAADDSGLPNDRFFAVRPEGSVSTLKIQRTERGDSAVYLCASSPDRNYGYTFGSGTRLTVV.

The chain has TRBV6-5 and TRBJ1-2; TRBD1 matches at 8 bases. This CDR3 region has 12 residues. V lost 10 bases to trimming and J lost 2 bases; unmatched junction nucleotides: 3. From germline, CDR1 is MNHEY and CDR2 SVGAGI. The CDR3 loop reads CATRDRNYGYTF. CDR3 DNA: TGTGCCACCCGGGACAGGAACTATGGCTACACCTTC.

The rearrangement uses TRBV5-6 and TRBJ2-3; 9 bases match TRBD2. V gave up 0 bases and J gave up 6 bases; unmatched junction bases: 8. Germline CDR1 reads SGHDT; CDR2 reads YYEEEE. This CDR3 comprises 16 residues. The CDR3 coding sequence is TGTGCCAGCAGCTTGGCCGGCGGGAGGGCCTGGGATACGCAGTATTTT. It specifies CASSLAGGRAWDTQYF.

This clone was seen a few times. The V and J genes are TRBV4-3 and TRBJ2-7, with a tentative D call TRBD2 (5 bases). Trimming shortened V by 4 bases and J by 2 bases, and 21 bases separated the two germline ends. The CDR3 runs 17 residues. From germline, CDR1 is LGHNA and CDR2 YSLEER. Here the CDR3 reads CASSLGLLKPSPYEQYF. As DNA, the CDR3 is TGCGCCAGCAGCCTTGGACTGTTAAAGCCATCCCCCTACGAGCAGTACTTC.

Only a few counts were recorded for this clone. The J gene is TRBJ1-1, the V gene TRBV5-1; 7 bases line up with TRBD1. CDR1 is SGHRS and CDR2 is YFSETQ in the germline V gene. The trim removed 2 bases at V and 4 bases at J, leaving 5 bases unmatched. The CDR3 consists of 14 residues. The CDR3 DNA sequence: TGCGCCAGCAGCTTAGGGGGCGAAACCACTGAAGCTTTCTTT. Its translation is CASSLGGETTEAFF.

The V and J genes are TRBV21-1 and TRBJ2-1; the table's D call TRBD1 went unverified against the DNA. TRBV21-1 is a documented pseudogene. The length of the CDR3 is 15 residues. The CDR3 DNA follows: TGTGCCAGCAGCAACGACAGGGTCACCTACAATGAGCAGTTCTTC. Protein sequence: CASSNDRVTYNEQFF.

The gene calls are TRBV9 and TRBJ2-7; D call uncertain. V was shortened by 4 bases and J by 2 bases, with 19 bases between the two germline ends. The CDR3 spans 16 residues. CDR1 and CDR2 from the germline V gene are SGDLS and YYNGEE. The CDR3 spells CASSPLEGLGTYEQYF. CDR3 DNA sequence: TGTGCCAGCAGCCCCCTTGAAGGATTGGGGACCTACGAGCAGTACTTC.

This clone was seen only a few times. V gene TRBV5-4 combines with J gene TRBJ2-7; D is uncertain. Looked up from germline, CDR1 is SGHNT and CDR2 is YYREEE (reference sequence). The V gene lost 0 bases and the J gene lost 3 bases, with 13 bases spanning the gap. The CDR3 spans 15 residues. Here the CDR3 DNA reads TGTGCCAGCAGCTTGGATCACTTTGTGGGCTACGAGCAGTACTTC. Amino acids: CASSLDHFVGYEQYF.

This clone has a handful of counts. This chain joins TRBV5-6 and TRBJ1-1; 7 nucleotides line up with TRBD1. The V gene's germline CDR1 is SGHDT and CDR2 YYEEEE. Germline trimming cut 0 bases from V and 0 bases from J; bases unmatched to any gene: 5. The CDR3 covers 16 residues. CDR3 sequence reads: CASSLGGGRVNTEAFF. The CDR3 DNA follows: TGTGCCAGCAGCTTGGGAGGGGGCAGGGTGAACACTGAAGCTTTCTTT.

V is TRBV14 and J is TRBJ2-1; 7 bases fit TRBD1. This CDR3 spans 17 amino acids. Trimming removed 5 bases from V and 0 bases from J; junction bases left unmatched: 10. CDR1 and CDR2 from the germline V gene are SGHDN and FVKESK. CDR3 sequence reads: CASSKSPGQSSYNEQFF. CDR3 nucleotide sequence: TGTGCCAGCAGCAAAAGTCCGGGACAGAGCTCCTACAATGAGCAGTTCTTC.

This rearrangement joins TRBV5-6 to TRBJ2-5; the match to TRBD1 covers 8 bases. Trimming removed 2 bases from V and 5 bases from J; junction bases left unmatched: 2. Germline V gene lookup returns CDR1 SGHDT and CDR2 YYEEEE. CDR3 length: 13 amino acids. CDR3 protein: CASSFQGAETQYF. The CDR3 nucleotides are TGTGCCAGCAGCTTCCAGGGGGCGGAGACCCAGTACTTC.

This clone showed up just a few times. V gene TRBV4-1 combines with J gene TRBJ2-5; 15 positions agree with TRBD2. The CDR3 runs 17 residues. Germline V gene lookup returns CDR1 MGHRA and CDR2 YSYEKL. Trimming took 3 bases from V and 5 from J; bases not matched to a gene: 7. The CDR3 protein is CASSHGLAGGPRETQYF. The CDR3 DNA reads TGCGCCAGCAGCCACGGACTAGCGGGAGGGCCCCGGGAGACCCAGTACTTC.

This clone came up a few times. The chain employs TRBV29-1 and TRBJ1-4, with 8 nucleotides matching TRBD1. CDR1 is SQVTM and CDR2 is ANQGSEA in the germline V gene. J was trimmed by 3 bases and V by 6 bases; bases with no gene match: 3. The CDR3 covers 13 residues. This CDR3 is CSVGQAANEKLFF. CDR3 nucleotide sequence: TGCAGCGTGGGACAGGCAGCTAATGAAAAACTGTTTTTT.

This clone came up a few times. CDR3 coding DNA: TGTGCCAGCAGCTTCCTGACAGGACTGAACACCGGGGAGCTGTTTTTT. This translates into CASSFLTGLNTGELFF. The genes are TRBV7-2 and TRBJ2-2; a weak D match, TRBD1 (6 bases). The CDR3 has 16 residues. Per the germline V gene, CDR1 is SGHTA and CDR2 is FQGNSA. The germline V and J ends were trimmed by 3 bases and 1 base, with 12 bases remaining between them.

Only a few counts were recorded for this clone. This chain joins TRBV18 and TRBJ2-3; D not resolved. Germline assignment: CDR1 KGHSH and CDR2 LQKENI. This CDR3 spans 12 amino acids. V was clipped by 5 bases and J by 3 bases, with 6 bases between them. This chain's CDR3 is CASSIGTDTQYF. The CDR3 DNA is TGTGCCAGCTCAATCGGTACAGATACGCAGTATTTT.

This sequence joins TRBV9 and TRBJ1-1; 8 bases are a match to TRBD1. The length of the CDR3 is 14 residues. Germline assignment: CDR1 SGDLS and CDR2 YYNGEE. The J segment lost 6 bases and the V segment lost 3 bases, leaving 7 bases of the junction unmatched. Here the CDR3 DNA reads TGTGCCAGCAGCGCGCACAGGGGGAGTCCTGAAGCTTTCTTT. Translating it yields CASSAHRGSPEAFF.

A few counts support this clone. This chain uses TRBV7-6 with TRBJ2-1; tentative D call: TRBD2 (5 bases). The CDR3 has 12 amino acids. Germline values: CDR1 SGHVS, CDR2 FNYEAQ. V dropped 4 bases and J dropped 9 bases, with 10 bases sitting between them. CDR3: CASSSPRGEQFF. The CDR3 DNA sequence: TGTGCCAGCAGCTCCCCTCGGGGTGAGCAGTTCTTC. The full variable domain, completed using reference TRBV7-6 and TRBJ2-1, is GAGVSQSPRYKVTKRGQDVALRCDPISGHVSLYWYRQALGQGPEFLTYFNYEAQQDKSGLPNDRFSAERPEGSISTLTIQRTEQRDSAMYRCASSSPRGEQFFGPGTRLTVL.

V usage is TRBV18 and J usage is TRBJ2-5; D is ambiguous. CDR1 and CDR2 from the germline V gene are KGHSH and LQKENI. The CDR3 consists of 14 residues. V shed 2 bases and J shed 5 bases, with 12 bases lying between them. CDR3 in amino acids: CASSPSQIGETQYF. The CDR3, as DNA: TGTGCCAGCTCACCATCGCAGATAGGCGAGACCCAGTACTTC.

The genes are TRBV4-2 and TRBJ2-2; tentative D call: TRBD1 (5 bases). Germline lookup yields CDR1 LGHNA and CDR2 YNFKEQ. V lost 1 base and J 6 bases, leaving 15 bases between the germline ends. The CDR3 has 16 amino acids. The CDR3 nucleotides are TGTGCCAGCAGCCAAGTGGTCAGGGCCCAGGCCGGGGAGCTGTTTTTT. Amino acid sequence: CASSQVVRAQAGELFF.

In this sample, this clone turned up a few times. This rearrangement joins TRBV29-1 to TRBJ2-1; a weak D match, TRBD1 (6 bases). CDR3 length: 13 amino acids. Germline loops: CDR1 SQVTM, CDR2 ANQGSEA. V shed 2 bases and J shed 4 bases, with 9 bases lying between them. The CDR3 spells CSVEWQGYNEQFF. The CDR3 region has the DNA TGCAGCGTTGAATGGCAGGGGTACAATGAGCAGTTCTTC.

The V and J genes are TRBV5-4 and TRBJ2-3, with D perhaps TRBD1 (6 bases). This CDR3 is 19 amino acids long. Germline values: CDR1 SGHNT, CDR2 YYREEE (reference sequence). Trimming took 5 bases from V and 0 from J, leaving 25 bases between them. In DNA form, the CDR3 reads TGTGCCAGCAGGGGGGCATGGAAGTTGGGTTCTTACAGCACAGATACGCAGTATTTT. Translation: CASRGAWKLGSYSTDTQYF.